Following are 14 T cell receptor beta chains from one sample sequenced in a study of blood T cell repertoires in COVID-19. TCRdb's table, derived via immunoSEQ multiplex PCR, lists solely in-frame clones and lacks some. The data hold tens of thousands of clones, with around 68% observed a single time. The sequenced sample consisted of peripheral blood. Receptors originate from a woman between 70 and 85 years old with acute or convalescent COVID-19.

The chain is built from TRBV19 and TRBJ2-1, with D perhaps matching TRBD2 (6 bases). The CDR3 length is 12 residues. Trimming shortened V by 5 bases and J by 9 bases, and 11 bases separated the two germline ends. The germline CDR1 and CDR2 sequences are LNHDA and SQIVND (reference sequence). The CDR3 nucleotides read TGTGCCAGTAGTCCGACTAGTTTTGAGCAGTTCTTC. This codes for CASSPTSFEQFF.

V is TRBV20-1 and J is TRBJ1-1; D is ambiguous. The CDR3 loop spans 11 amino acids. CDR1 is DFQATT, CDR2 SNEGSKA, per germline (reference sequence). In DNA, the CDR3 is TGCGGACGAAGTCGGGGAACTGAAGCTTTCTTT. Translation: CGRSRGTEAFF.

V usage is TRBV28 and J usage is TRBJ1-4; D perhaps matches TRBD1 (6 bases). The CDR3 has 17 amino acids. Trimming took 4 bases from V and 7 from J, leaving 22 bases between them. Germline lookup yields CDR1 MDHEN and CDR2 SYDVKM. CDR3 bases: TGTGCCAGCAGTTCCCAACCCCTACAGGGTAGGAGTGAAAAACTGTTTTTT. Protein sequence: CASSSQPLQGRSEKLFF.

The rearrangement links TRBV11-2 to TRBJ1-2; D gene uncertain. CDR1 and CDR2 (germline): SGHAT, FQNNGV. Trimming took 1 base from V and 6 from J, leaving 12 bases between them. The CDR3 runs to 14 residues. CDR3 amino acids: CASSLVTGIDGYTF. Written as DNA, the CDR3 is TGTGCCAGCAGCTTAGTAACGGGGATCGATGGCTACACCTTC.

The chain recombines TRBV4-1 with TRBJ2-7, with TRBD2 matching 10 bases. The V and J ends lost 2 bases and 2 bases, in that order; junction bases with no gene match: 3. The length of the CDR3 is 15 residues. Per the germline V gene, CDR1 is MGHRA and CDR2 is YSYEKL. For the CDR3, the DNA is TGCGCCAGCAGCCAACAACTAGCGGGGACCTACGAGCAGTACTTC. Its protein product is CASSQQLAGTYEQYF.

The chain carries TRBV4-1 and TRBJ1-2, with D hard to call. CDR1 is MGHRA, CDR2 YSYEKL, per germline. The V gene lost 1 base and the J gene lost 4 bases, with 10 bases spanning the gap. This CDR3 is built from 14 residues. CDR3 sequence (DNA): TGCGCCAGCAGCCAAGGGCGGGTATCCTATGGCTACACCTTC. Its translation: CASSQGRVSYGYTF.

This clone was seen a single time. The gene calls are TRBV12-3 or TRBV12-4 and TRBJ1-5; 7 nucleotides align to TRBD1. Losses at the gene ends were 7 bases for V and 4 bases for J; bases not matched to a gene: 4. This CDR3 has 13 residues. The CDR3 here is CASTLGQNQPQHF. DNA for the CDR3: TGTGCCAGCACCTTGGGACAGAATCAGCCCCAGCATTTT.

This chain links TRBV6-5 with TRBJ2-7, with TRBD2 as a possible D gene (5 bases). From germline, CDR1 is MNHEY and CDR2 SVGAGI. This CDR3 is built from 13 residues. The V end lost 4 bases, the J end lost 8 bases, and 15 bases lay between the germline ends. Here the CDR3 DNA reads TGTGCCAGCAGTTCCTCAGACTACGGACAGCAGTACTTC. It encodes CASSSSDYGQQYF.

The chain combines TRBV6-5 with TRBJ2-7, with 11 positions matching TRBD1. CDR3 length equals 14 residues. The V and J ends lost 6 bases and 4 bases, in that order; junction bases with no gene match: 5. Looked up from germline, CDR1 is MNHEY and CDR2 is SVGAGI. The CDR3 DNA reads TGTGCCAGCAGGTCGGACAGGGGGCCGTACGAGCAGTACTTC. This codes for CASRSDRGPYEQYF.

The genes are TRBV3-1 (or the pseudogene TRBV3-2) and TRBJ2-6; D is possibly TRBD2 (7 bases). The germline CDR1 and CDR2 sequences are LGHDT and YNNKEL (reference sequence). CDR3 length: 19 residues. Between the trimmed V and J ends, which lost 5 bases and 3 bases, there was a span of 23 bases. The CDR3 loop reads CASSSPGRAGENGANVLTF. The CDR3 bases are TGTGCCAGCAGCTCTCCTGGGAGGGCAGGGGAAAATGGGGCCAACGTCCTGACTTTC.

The V gene is TRBV5-1, the J gene TRBJ1-1; D may be TRBD1 (5 bases). Germline CDR1 and CDR2: SGHRS and YFSETQ. The CDR3 has 17 residues. V dropped 0 bases and J dropped 0 bases, with 15 bases sitting between them. DNA for the CDR3: TGCGCCAGCAGCTTGGTGGGGCAGGGCTCCATGAACACTGAAGCTTTCTTT. This codes for CASSLVGQGSMNTEAFF.

The table lists this clone with a count of one. The V call is TRBV6-5, the J call TRBJ2-7; D is possibly TRBD2 (5 bases). The CDR3 has 15 amino acids. Trimming took off 0 bases at V and 4 bases at J, with 13 bases between the two ends. Per germline, CDR1 MNHEY and CDR2 SVGAGI. CDR3 nucleotides: TGTGCCAGCAGTTACTCGATATCGTCGGGATACGAGCAGTACTTC. This codes for CASSYSISSGYEQYF.

V and J are TRBV9 and TRBJ2-3, with 9 bases identical to TRBD2. In germline, CDR1 is SGDLS, CDR2 YYNGEE. J gave up 2 bases and V 0 bases, and 7 bases lay outside the gene matches. This CDR3 comprises 17 residues. Here the CDR3 reads CASSVEARGGITDTQYF. The CDR3 DNA is TGTGCCAGCAGCGTAGAGGCGCGGGGGGGGATCACAGATACGCAGTATTTT.

This chain joins TRBV28 and TRBJ2-1, with TRBD2 identical over 12 bases. This CDR3 comprises 15 residues. J gave up 10 bases and V 9 bases, and 13 bases lay outside the gene matches. CDR1 is MDHEN, CDR2 SYDVKM, per germline. The CDR3, as DNA: TGTGCCAGTTCATCGCTAGCGGGAGGGCCAGCCGAGCAGTTCTTC. Its protein product is CASSSLAGGPAEQFF.